This entry lists 31 T cell receptor beta chains sequenced from one sample in a study of T cells in Graves' hyperthyroidism and ophthalmopathy. Using RNA transcripts as the source, TCR beta CDR3 regions were amplified. A first-round RT-PCR of the TCR CDR3 used the HTBI primer set. Each CDR3 protein gets one entry after TCRdb re-called the multiplex PCR reads with MiXCR. This table holds under 700,000 distinct CDR3 sequences, more than 45% found once. Sequenced material: peripheral blood or thyroid tissue (not recorded which). The receptors originated from a woman aged 18-29 years with Graves' hyperthyroidism.

The J gene is TRBJ1-6, the V gene TRBV12-5, with unresolved D. V lost 0 bases and J lost 0, with 9 bases in between. The CDR3 sequence is 17 residues long. CDR1 LGHNT and CDR2 FRNRAP come from the germline V gene. The CDR3 DNA sequence: TGTGCTAGTGGTTTGGTACTCGCGAGCTCCTATAATTCACCCCTCCACTTT. Translated, it gives CASGLVLASSYNSPLHF.

The genes are TRBV25-1 and TRBJ1-4; D remains ambiguous. The CDR3 has 18 amino acids. Germline V gene data show CDR1 as MGHDK and CDR2 as SYGVNS. Trimming took off 6 bases at V and 2 bases at J, with 22 bases between the two ends. The CDR3 protein is CASSQDRILVKTNEKLFF. The CDR3 DNA reads as TGTGCCAGCAGCCAAGATCGAATCCTGGTCAAGACTAATGAAAAACTGTTTTTT.

The chain links TRBV2 to TRBJ1-2; D is possibly TRBD1 (6 bases). The V and J ends lost 6 bases and 8 bases respectively, with 16 bases between them. This CDR3 is built from 13 residues. Germline V CDR1 and CDR2: SNHLY, FYNNEI. The DNA of the CDR3 is TGTGCCAGCAGATATTCACAGGGTGGAGGCTACACCTTC. This sequence encodes CASRYSQGGGYTF.

J is TRBJ2-7 and V is TRBV29-1, with TRBD1 matching 11 bases. The CDR3 consists of 15 residues. Germline V gene lookup returns CDR1 SQVTM and CDR2 ANQGSEA. V dropped 8 bases and J dropped 4; count of bases not matched to a gene: 13. The chain's CDR3 is CSPNSGQGEGYEQYF. The CDR3 DNA is TGCAGCCCTAACTCGGGACAGGGGGAAGGATACGAGCAGTACTTC.

V gene TRBV7-2 combines with J gene TRBJ1-5; no firm D call. The CDR3 is 15 residues long. Per the germline V gene, CDR1 is SGHTA and CDR2 is FQGNSA. The germline V and J ends were trimmed by 5 bases and 0 bases, with 11 bases remaining between them. CDR3 DNA sequence: TGTGCCAGCAGCCCCGGGCAGTTTAGCAATCAGCCCCAGCATTTT. Translation gives CASSPGQFSNQPQHF. Based on the CDR3 plus reference TRBV7-2 and TRBJ1-5, the full variable domain is GAGVSQSPSNKVTEKGKDVELRCDPISGHTALYWYRQSLGQGLEFLIYFQGNSAPDKSGLPSDRFSAERTGGSVSTLTIQRTQQEDSAVYLCASSPGQFSNQPQHFGDGTRLSIL.

The chain couples TRBV7-9 to TRBJ1-2; D is unclear. This CDR3 has 13 amino acids. Germline assignment: CDR1 SEHNR and CDR2 FQNEAQ (reference sequence). V lost 5 bases and J 3 bases, leaving 10 bases between the germline ends. CDR3 residues: CASSNGGDYGYTF. The CDR3 nucleotides are TGTGCCAGCAGCAACGGTGGGGACTATGGCTACACCTTC.

This clonotype occurred a few times. The rearrangement links TRBV25-1 to TRBJ2-7, with D perhaps matching TRBD1 or TRBD2 (5 bases each). Trimming took off 6 bases at V and 7 bases at J, with 13 bases between the two ends. This CDR3 spans 12 amino acids. CDR1 and CDR2 (germline): MGHDK, SYGVNS. The CDR3: CASSKAWGEQYF. The CDR3 region has the DNA TGTGCCAGCAGCAAAGCTTGGGGGGAGCAGTACTTC.

A few counts support this clonotype. A much larger clone lies one base from this, so it may be a read error. CDR3: CATSDHPSGGYGYTF. The CDR3 DNA reads as TGTGCCACCAGTGACCATCCTTCGGGGGGCTATGGCTACACCTTC. The chain carries TRBV24-1 and TRBJ1-2; possibly TRBD1 for D (5 bases). The germline V gene encodes CDR1 KGHDR and CDR2 SFDVKD. The CDR3 has 15 residues. With 4 bases removed from V and 4 bases from J, the gap between germline ends came to 15 bases.

The chain combines TRBV14 with TRBJ1-2, with TRBD1 identical over 8 bases. J lost 5 bases, V lost 4 bases, and 9 bases had no gene match. The CDR3 has 15 residues. Germline lookup yields CDR1 SGHDN and CDR2 FVKESK. The CDR3 region is CASSPPQGARYGYTF. CDR3 nucleotide sequence: TGTGCCAGCAGCCCCCCTCAGGGGGCGCGGTATGGCTACACCTTC. Using reference TRBV14 and TRBJ1-2 for the parts outside the CDR3, the full variable domain is EAGVTQFPSHSVIEKGQTVTLRCDPISGHDNLYWYRRVMGKEIKFLLHFVKESKQDESGMPNNRFLAERTGGTYSTLKVQPAELEDSGVYFCASSPPQGARYGYTFGSGTRLTVV.

CDR3 sequence (DNA): TGTGCCAGCTCACCATCTTCGCGTCCTAAGGCTGGGGCCAACGTCCTGACTTTC. This codes for CASSPSSRPKAGANVLTF. The rearrangement joins TRBV7-8 to TRBJ2-6, with unresolved D. The CDR3 consists of 18 residues. The germline V gene encodes CDR1 SGHVS and CDR2 FQNEAQ. Trimming removed 8 bases from V and 2 bases from J, with 22 bases in between. Filled out from reference TRBV7-8 and TRBJ2-6, the complete variable domain reads GAGVSQSPRYKVAKRGQDVALRCDPISGHVSLFWYQQALGQGPEFLTYFQNEAQLDKSGLPSDRFFAERPEGSVSTLKIQRTQQEDSAVYLCASSPSSRPKAGANVLTFGAGSRLTVL.

The count of this clonotype is one. The J gene is TRBJ1-2, the V gene TRBV6-1, with D uncertain. There are 14 residues in the CDR3. The V gene's germline CDR1 is MNHNS and CDR2 SASEGT. V was shortened by 6 bases and J by 4 bases, with 15 bases between the two germline ends. CDR3 in DNA: TGTGCCAGCAGGGGGAGCCCTACCCTCTATGGCTACACCTTC. Its translation: CASRGSPTLYGYTF.

V gene TRBV13 combines with J gene TRBJ2-2, with 8 bases aligning to TRBD1. The CDR3 is made up of 14 amino acids. V lost 6 bases to trimming and J lost 3 bases; unmatched junction nucleotides: 3. Germline CDR1 is PRHDT and CDR2 is FYEKMQ (reference sequence). The CDR3 sequence is CASRQGAYTGELFF. The CDR3 region has the DNA TGTGCCAGCAGGCAGGGGGCTTACACCGGGGAGCTGTTTTTT.

V is TRBV10-3 and J is TRBJ2-5; no clear D. This CDR3 region has 14 residues. V was shortened by 0 bases and J by 4 bases, with 9 bases between the two germline ends. The germline V gene has CDR1 ENHRY and CDR2 SYGVKD. CDR3 in DNA: TGTGCCATCAGTGAGTCTGGGCTCCCAGAGACCCAGTACTTC. Protein sequence: CAISESGLPETQYF.

V gene TRBV9 combines with J gene TRBJ1-2, with a weak D call TRBD1 (5 bases). CDR1 is SGDLS and CDR2 is YYNGEE in the germline V gene. Trimming took 4 bases from V and 0 from J, leaving 19 bases between them. CDR3 length equals 17 residues. As DNA, the CDR3 is TGTGCCAGCAGCCTATCCGGCTGGGGCATCACTAACTATGGCTACACCTTC. The encoded protein is CASSLSGWGITNYGYTF.

This clonotype was found many times. The chain combines TRBV7-9 with TRBJ2-7; D unresolved. This CDR3 spans 11 amino acids. Germline-derived CDR1 and CDR2 are SEHNR and FQNEAQ (reference sequence). The V gene lost 0 bases and the J gene lost 5 bases, with 2 bases spanning the gap. The CDR3 coding sequence is TGTGCCAGCAGCTTAGCCAACGAGCAGTACTTC. Its protein product is CASSLANEQYF. The complete variable domain, with remaining parts taken from reference TRBV7-9 and TRBJ2-7, reads DTGVSQNPRHKITKRGQNVTFRCDPISEHNRLYWYRQTLGQGPEFLTYFQNEAQLEKSRLLSDRFSAERPKGSFSTLEIQRTEQGDSAMYLCASSLANEQYFGPGTRLTVT.

In its sample, this clonotype was seen a few times. The chain carries TRBV29-1 and TRBJ2-2; TRBD2 might be the D (6 bases). The CDR3 loop spans 14 amino acids. Germline V CDR1 and CDR2: SQVTM, ANQGSEA. V shed 6 bases and J shed 0 bases, with 11 bases lying between them. The CDR3 DNA follows: TGCAGCGTAAGACTAGATACGAACACCGGGGAGCTGTTTTTT. Its protein is CSVRLDTNTGELFF.

This chain uses TRBV7-9 with TRBJ2-7; weak D call: TRBD2 (6 bases). Trimming stripped 5 bases from V and 4 bases from J, with 15 bases between. The CDR3 length is 14 residues. Germline V gene lookup returns CDR1 SEHNR and CDR2 FQNEAQ (reference sequence). The CDR3 coding sequence is TGTGCCAGCAGCGGGCGCGGGGAGGAATACGAGCAGTACTTC. Amino acid sequence: CASSGRGEEYEQYF. Variable domain in full (rest from reference TRBV7-9 and TRBJ2-7): DTGVSQNPRHKITKRGQNVTFRCDPISEHNRLYWYRQTLGQGPEFLTYFQNEAQLEKSRLLSDRFSAERPKGSFSTLEIQRTEQGDSAMYLCASSGRGEEYEQYFGPGTRLTVT.

This clonotype came up a few times. This chain joins TRBV12-3 or TRBV12-4 and TRBJ1-2; no clear D gene. Trimming pared 7 bases from V and 6 bases from J, leaving 12 bases between. This CDR3 has 12 amino acids. CDR3 residues: CASTHGGDGYTF. In DNA form, the CDR3 reads TGTGCCAGCACCCACGGCGGTGATGGCTACACCTTC.

With regard to this clonotype: In this CDR3 the conserved last residue, phenylalanine or tryptophan, is missing, so a read error is likely. CDR3 in amino acids: CASSLAGGVTNTEAFC. The CDR3 bases are TGTGCCAGCAGCTTGGCAGGGGGGGTGACGAACACTGAAGCTTTCTGT. This chain joins TRBV5-5 and TRBJ1-1; the match to TRBD1 covers 7 bases. Germline CDR1 SGHKS, CDR2 YYEKEE (reference sequence). This CDR3 region has 16 residues. V shed 0 bases and J 1 base; nucleotides not matched to a gene: 6.

This chain uses TRBV19 with TRBJ2-5; TRBD1 matches at 7 bases. The germline V gene has CDR1 LNHDA and CDR2 SQIVND (reference sequence). This CDR3 spans 15 amino acids. V trimming: 1 base; J trimming: 2 bases; junction bases outside the gene matches: 4. The CDR3 sequence: CASSIGDSYQETQYF. The CDR3, as DNA: TGTGCCAGTAGTATAGGGGACAGCTATCAAGAGACCCAGTACTTC.

This clonotype was picked up a small number of times. The chain employs TRBV7-9 and TRBJ2-7; D may be TRBD1 or TRBD2 (5 bases each). V lost 5 bases and J lost 5, with 16 bases in between. This CDR3 is built from 14 residues. CDR1 SEHNR and CDR2 FQNEAQ come from the germline V gene (reference sequence). The CDR3 DNA is TGTGCCAGCAGCCAGGGACCTGAGATCCACGAGCAGTACTTC. It specifies CASSQGPEIHEQYF.

The CDR3: CSARDPTGTSGETQYF. As DNA, the CDR3 is TGCAGTGCTAGAGACCCCACCGGGACTAGCGGAGAGACCCAGTACTTC. The rearrangement joins TRBV20-1 to TRBJ2-5; TRBD2 agrees at 11 bases. CDR3 size: 16 residues. J gave up 4 bases and V 0 bases, and 7 bases lay outside the gene matches. Germline-derived CDR1 and CDR2 are DFQATT and SNEGSKA (reference sequence).

This chain joins TRBV29-1 and TRBJ1-2, with a tentative D call TRBD1 (5 bases). CDR3 length equals 12 residues. The ends were cut back, 3 bases at V and 11 bases at J, with 16 bases in the middle. Germline V gene data show CDR1 as SQVTM and CDR2 as ANQGSEA. The CDR3 is CSVEGDPGTYTF. The CDR3 DNA is TGCAGCGTTGAGGGGGACCCGGGGACGTACACCTTC. Based on the CDR3 plus reference TRBV29-1 and TRBJ1-2, the full variable domain is SAVISQKPSRDICQRGTSLTIQCQVDSQVTMMFWYRQQPGQSLTLIATANQGSEATYESGFVIDKFPISRPNLTFSTLTVSNMSPEDSSIYLCSVEGDPGTYTFGSGTRLTVV.

Note on this clonotype: One end of the junction varies from germline; a read error may be responsible. The chain recombines TRBV7-9 with TRBJ1-1, with D possibly matching TRBD1 (5 bases). The CDR3 covers 13 residues. Per germline, CDR1 SEHNR and CDR2 FQNEAQ (reference sequence). This chain's CDR3 is CASSIGTDNETSF. The CDR3 coding sequence is TGTGCCAGCAGCATAGGGACGGACAACGAAACTTCCTTT. The variable domain in full, completed from reference TRBV7-9 and TRBJ1-1, reads DTGVSQNPRHKITKRGQNVTFRCDPISEHNRLYWYRQTLGQGPEFLTYFQNEAQLEKSRLLSDRFSAERPKGSFSTLEIQRTEQGDSAMYLCASSIGTDNETSFGQGTRLTVV.

This chain links TRBV5-4 with TRBJ1-1, with D unclear. Germline loops: CDR1 SGHNT, CDR2 YYREEE (reference sequence). V was cut by 0 bases and J by 8 bases, with 11 bases left in between. The CDR3 has 13 amino acids. Here the CDR3 reads CASSLATGPEAFF. For the CDR3, the DNA is TGTGCCAGCAGCTTGGCCACCGGTCCCGAAGCTTTCTTT.

This clonotype occurred a few times. The J gene is TRBJ1-2, the V gene TRBV7-9, with 9 bases identical to TRBD1. Germline V gives CDR1 SEHNR, CDR2 FQNEAQ (reference sequence). This CDR3 region has 15 residues. Germline trimming cut 5 bases from V and 4 bases from J; bases unmatched to any gene: 8. The CDR3 is CASSPGDRESYGYTF. CDR3 bases: TGTGCCAGCAGCCCCGGGGACAGGGAATCCTATGGCTACACCTTC.

Note on this clonotype: A much larger clone sits a single nucleotide away, making a read error possible. The chain is built from TRBV6-1 and TRBJ1-5, with 7 bases lining up with TRBD1. CDR1 and CDR2 from the germline V gene are MNHNS and SASEGT. V dropped 6 bases and J dropped 0; count of bases not matched to a gene: 5. CDR3 length equals 15 residues. The CDR3 DNA sequence: TGTGCCAGCAGCCGTACAGGGGCTAGCAATCAGCCCCAGCATTTT. This translates into CASSRTGASNQPQHF.

This chain links TRBV25-1 with TRBJ1-1, with 9 bases lining up with TRBD1. This CDR3 contains 14 residues. Trimming took 7 bases from V and 6 from J; bases not matched to a gene: 9. Germline CDR1 and CDR2: MGHDK and SYGVNS. The CDR3 region is CASTPWDRVAEAFF. CDR3 nucleotides: TGTGCCAGCACTCCTTGGGACAGGGTAGCTGAAGCTTTCTTT.

Turning to this clonotype: This may be a read error, as it is one base from a much larger clone. J is TRBJ2-7 and V is TRBV15; 12 nucleotides match TRBD2. Germline trimming cut 3 bases from V and 3 bases from J; bases unmatched to any gene: 3. Germline assignment: CDR1 LNHNV and CDR2 YYDKDF (reference sequence). The CDR3 consists of 15 residues. This CDR3 is CATSSGLAGNYEQYF. In DNA, the CDR3 is TGTGCCACCAGCAGCGGACTAGCGGGAAACTACGAGCAGTACTTC.

V usage is TRBV15 and J usage is TRBJ1-1; D is unresolved. The CDR3 has 12 amino acids. CDR1 is LNHNV, CDR2 YYDKDF, per germline (reference sequence). The germline V and J ends were trimmed by 4 bases and 8 bases, with 11 bases remaining between them. CDR3 residues: CATSINQLEAFF. CDR3 nucleotides: TGTGCCACCAGCATAAATCAACTCGAAGCTTTCTTT. Full variable domain (missing parts from reference TRBV15 and TRBJ1-1): DAMVIQNPRYQVTQFGKPVTLSCSQTLNHNVMYWYQQKSSQAPKLLFHYYDKDFNNEADTPDNFQSRRPNTSFCFLDIRSPGLGDTAMYLCATSINQLEAFFGQGTRLTVV.

The sample holds one count of this clonotype. A much larger clone lies one base from this, so it may be a read error. This chain joins TRBV2 and TRBJ1-2; 7 positions agree with TRBD1. CDR1 SNHLY and CDR2 FYNNEI come from the germline V gene. V shed 6 bases and J 6 bases; nucleotides not matched to a gene: 7. The CDR3 is made up of 13 amino acids. The CDR3 DNA reads TGTGCCAGCAGCCAAGACCAGGGGGATGGCTACACCTTC. The encoded protein is CASSQDQGDGYTF.